This entry lists 26 T cell receptor beta chains sequenced from one sample in a study of breast tumors, draining lymph nodes, adjacent tissues. In TCRdb, the multiplex PCR reads were re-called with MiXCR into one record per CDR3 protein. The sample has about 19,000 distinct CDR3 sequences; roughly 43% are singletons. The sample was breast tumor tissue. All receptors derive from a female donor with breast cancer. Some clones in this sample may be carry-over from other donors' samples.

This clonotype showed up many times. The chain employs TRBV5-1 and TRBJ2-7; D may be TRBD1 (6 bases). The germline CDR1 and CDR2 sequences are SGHRS and YFSETQ. The V and J ends lost 4 bases and 2 bases respectively, with 16 bases between them. The CDR3 loop spans 15 amino acids. The CDR3 loop is CASSIQQGFAYEQYF. The CDR3 coding sequence is TGCGCCAGCAGCATACAACAGGGTTTTGCCTACGAGCAGTACTTC. Based on the CDR3 plus reference TRBV5-1 and TRBJ2-7, the full variable domain is KAGVTQTPRYLIKTRGQQVTLSCSPISGHRSVSWYQQTPGQGLQFLFEYFSETQRNKGNFPGRFSGRQFSNSRSEMNVSTLELGDSALYLCASSIQQGFAYEQYFGPGTRLTVT.

CDR3 amino acids: CASSDVDRSYGYTF. The CDR3 region has the DNA TGTGCCAGCAGTGATGTTGACAGATCCTATGGCTACACCTTC. The chain carries TRBV6-6 and TRBJ1-2, with D possibly matching TRBD1 (5 bases). This CDR3 has 14 residues. Trimming shortened V by 5 bases and J by 4 bases, and 14 bases separated the two germline ends. Germline V CDR1 and CDR2: MNHNY, SVGAGI (reference sequence).

This clonotype qualifies as medium-sized (0.01 to 0.1%). The chain joins TRBV2 to TRBJ2-1; tentatively, D is TRBD1 (6 bases). Germline-derived CDR1 and CDR2 are SNHLY and FYNNEI. CDR3 length equals 14 residues. The V and J ends lost 5 bases and 4 bases respectively, with 12 bases between them. The CDR3 protein is CASSIRDKYNEQFF. CDR3 bases: TGTGCCAGCAGTATCCGGGACAAATACAATGAGCAGTTCTTC.

This clonotype was detected ten times or more. The chain uses TRBV11-2 and TRBJ2-1; possible D gene TRBD2, 6 bases. The CDR3 runs to 15 residues. With 1 base removed from V and 3 bases from J, the gap between germline ends came to 10 bases. The germline gives CDR1 SGHAT, CDR2 FQNNGV. The CDR3: CASSLGGEDYNEQFF. The CDR3 DNA sequence: TGTGCCAGCAGCTTAGGCGGGGAGGACTACAATGAGCAGTTCTTC.

Concerning this clonotype: At one end the junction does not follow the germline gene, possibly because of a read error. The rearrangement joins TRBV14 to TRBJ1-2; 9 positions match TRBD1. CDR1 is SGHDN and CDR2 is FVKESK in the germline V gene. The length of the CDR3 is 15 residues. The CDR3 loop reads CASSHVGQGYYGSTF. As DNA, the CDR3 is TGTGCCAGCAGCCACGTGGGACAGGGCTACTATGGCTCCACCTTC.

This clonotype is medium-sized. The rearrangement uses TRBV20-1 and TRBJ2-2; TRBD2 agrees at 11 bases. Germline trimming cut 6 bases from V and 1 base from J; bases unmatched to any gene: 4. Germline assignment: CDR1 DFQATT and CDR2 SNEGSKA (reference sequence). The CDR3 covers 15 residues. As DNA, the CDR3 is TGCAGTGCCCGAACTAGCGGGAGGAACACCGGGGAGCTGTTTTTT. It specifies CSARTSGRNTGELFF.

As regards this clonotype: Because the CDR3 is missing its conserved closing phenylalanine or tryptophan, this is likely a read error. It is unclear where the CDR3 begins or ends on the DNA, so no DNA is shown, and the CDR3 is as TCRdb lists it. This chain joins TRBV7-8 and TRBJ2-1. The CDR3 is 8 amino acids long, termini counted. The V gene's germline CDR1 is SGHVS and CDR2 FQNEAQ. The CDR3 here is CASSLALR.

At least ten counts were recorded for this clonotype. This clone may be a read error of a much larger clone one base away. The chain employs TRBV12-3 or TRBV12-4 and TRBJ2-3; 7 bases match TRBD2. V gave up 3 bases and J gave up 7 bases; unmatched junction bases: 10. The CDR3 contains 15 residues. The CDR3 bases are TGTGCCAGCAGTTTCAGCGGGGTGGTAGGATATACGCAGTATTTT. This gives the protein CASSFSGVVGYTQYF.

In its sample, this clonotype was seen a few times. This chain connects TRBV24-1 to TRBJ2-7, with TRBD1 as a possible D gene (5 bases). V was cut by 7 bases and J by 2 bases, with 8 bases left in between. Looked up from germline, CDR1 is KGHDR and CDR2 is SFDVKD. The CDR3 runs 12 residues. CDR3 coding DNA: TGTGCCACCAGCCAGGGCCCCTACGAGCAGTACTTC. It codes for CATSQGPYEQYF.

The chain joins TRBV6-1 to TRBJ2-7, with 13 bases identical to TRBD2. The trim removed 8 bases at V and 6 bases at J, leaving 4 bases unmatched. CDR3 size: 13 residues. The V gene's germline CDR1 is MNHNS and CDR2 SASEGT. The CDR3 region is CASFGLAGVEQYF. The CDR3 DNA follows: TGTGCCAGCTTCGGACTAGCGGGAGTCGAGCAGTACTTC.

The chain is built from TRBV25-1 and TRBJ2-1, with 7 bases lining up with TRBD1. The CDR3 spans 13 residues. V lost 6 bases to trimming and J lost 9 bases; unmatched junction nucleotides: 8. Germline-derived CDR1 and CDR2 are MGHDK and SYGVNS. CDR3 bases: TGTGCCAGCAGAGACCCGACAGGGTTTGAGCAGTTCTTC. This encodes CASRDPTGFEQFF.

This clonotype was detected ten times or more. The chain recombines TRBV7-6 with TRBJ2-2; D is ambiguous. CDR1 SGHVS and CDR2 FNYEAQ come from the germline V gene. The CDR3 is 14 amino acids. Trimming removed 4 bases at V and 5 bases at J, with 11 bases between. The DNA of the CDR3 is TGTGCCAGCAGCTACTCCCTAGGTACCGGGGAGCTGTTTTTT. Amino acids: CASSYSLGTGELFF.

A word on this clonotype: One end of the junction is discordant with germline, which a read error may explain. This rearrangement joins TRBV14 to TRBJ2-5, with 10 nucleotides matching TRBD2. Germline lookup yields CDR1 SGHDN and CDR2 FVKESK. The CDR3 length is 14 residues. CDR3 sequence: CASSQTSGQETQSF. For the CDR3, the DNA is TGTGCCAGCAGCCAGACTAGCGGGCAAGAGACCCAGTCCTTC.

The chain joins TRBV7-9 to TRBJ2-1; TRBD1 matches at 8 bases. CDR1 SEHNR and CDR2 FQNEAQ come from the germline V gene (reference sequence). The CDR3 length is 15 residues. The J segment lost 5 bases and the V segment lost 4 bases, leaving 7 bases of the junction unmatched. The CDR3 DNA is TGTGCCAGCAGCTCCAGGGGACAGGCTAACAATGAGCAGTTCTTC. This translates into CASSSRGQANNEQFF.

At least ten counts were recorded for this clonotype. The chain links TRBV12-5 to TRBJ1-5; 7 positions match TRBD1. The V gene's germline CDR1 is LGHNT and CDR2 FRNRAP. V gave up 1 base and J gave up 2 bases; unmatched junction bases: 17. The CDR3 length is 20 residues. This CDR3 is CASGLERGTASIVGNQPQHF. The DNA of the CDR3 is TGTGCTAGTGGTTTGGAAAGGGGGACAGCTAGTATAGTTGGCAATCAGCCCCAGCATTTT.

This chain joins TRBV20-1 and TRBJ2-7, with a tentative D call TRBD1 (5 bases). Trimming cost V 3 bases and J 4 bases, with 13 bases left between them. Looked up from germline, CDR1 is DFQATT and CDR2 is SNEGSKA (reference sequence). This CDR3 comprises 13 residues. CDR3 sequence: CSASLRVSYEQYF. The CDR3 DNA is TGCAGTGCTAGCCTCAGGGTCTCATACGAGCAGTACTTC.

This clonotype has ten or more counts. The chain is built from TRBV20-1 and TRBJ2-1; the D gene is possibly TRBD2 (6 bases). Germline V gene sequence: CDR1 DFQATT, CDR2 SNEGSKA (reference sequence). V was cut by 3 bases and J by 3 bases, with 12 bases left in between. This CDR3 comprises 14 residues. CDR3 coding DNA: TGCAGTGCTAGGAGTTGGCGGGACTACAATGAGCAGTTCTTC. Its translation: CSARSWRDYNEQFF.

To note about this clonotype: At one end, the junction sequence differs from germline, possibly due to a read error. The genes are TRBV7-3 and TRBJ1-3; D gene unclear. The CDR3 runs to 17 residues. The germline gives CDR1 SGHTA, CDR2 FQGTGA. The DNA for the CDR3 is TGTGCCAGCAGCAGAGAGGGCCTGGGAGGCTCTGGAAACCCCATATATTTT. Encoded protein: CASSREGLGGSGNPIYF.

This sequence joins TRBV7-9 and TRBJ2-7; the D gene could be TRBD1 or TRBD2 (5 bases each). The germline CDR1 and CDR2 sequences are SEHNR and FQNEAQ (reference sequence). V was cut by 0 bases and J by 2 bases, with 11 bases left in between. The CDR3 covers 15 residues. The CDR3 protein is CASSLAGTNPYEQYF. CDR3 coding DNA: TGTGCCAGCAGCTTAGCCGGGACCAACCCCTACGAGCAGTACTTC.

The V gene is TRBV7-3, the J gene TRBJ2-3, with D maybe TRBD1 (7 bases). The CDR3 has 15 residues. Between the trimmed V and J ends, which lost 3 bases and 1 base, there was a span of 11 bases. CDR1 SGHTA and CDR2 FQGTGA come from the germline V gene. CDR3 region: CASSLEGAGTDTQYF. In nucleotides, the CDR3 is TGTGCCAGCAGCTTGGAGGGGGCTGGCACAGATACGCAGTATTTT.

To note about this clonotype: A read error is likely, as this CDR3 ends without the conserved phenylalanine or tryptophan. This chain uses TRBV24-1 with TRBJ2-1; D not resolved. This CDR3 is built from 18 residues. Deletions cut 1 base from V and 0 bases from J, with 15 bases between. From germline, CDR1 is KGHDR and CDR2 SFDVKD. Written as DNA, the CDR3 is TGTGCCACCAGTGATTTTGGCCGGGCCCTTAGCTCCTACAATGAGCAGTTCCTC. Protein product: CATSDFGRALSSYNEQFL.

In its sample, this clonotype ranks as medium-sized. This chain uses TRBV4-1 with TRBJ1-2; 10 nucleotides match TRBD1. The CDR3 is made up of 16 amino acids. CDR1 and CDR2 (germline): MGHRA, YSYEKL. The ends lost 4 bases at V and 5 bases at J; junction bases unmatched: 10. The chain's CDR3 is CASSPPSGQGEYGYTF. The CDR3 DNA reads as TGCGCCAGCAGCCCCCCCAGCGGACAGGGGGAATATGGCTACACCTTC.

This clonotype was seen at least ten times. Just one base apart from a much larger clone, this may be a read error. The chain carries TRBV6-2 or TRBV6-3 and TRBJ2-7; unclear D gene. This CDR3 region has 13 residues. Trimming left V 5 bases short and J 3 bases short, with 11 bases between. Germline CDR1 is MNHEY and CDR2 is SVGEGT. CDR3 amino acids: CASSHGDYYEQYF. The CDR3 region has the DNA TGTGCCAGCAGTCATGGGGATTACTACGAGCAGTACTTC.

The CDR3 bases are TGTGCCAGCAGCTTTCCAGGGACAGGGACTAACTATGGCTACACCTTC. This encodes CASSFPGTGTNYGYTF. The genes are TRBV7-2 and TRBJ1-2; 9 nucleotides agree with TRBD1. V shed 3 bases and J 0 bases; nucleotides not matched to a gene: 5. Germline-derived CDR1 and CDR2 are SGHTA and FQGNSA. This CDR3 spans 16 amino acids.

There are many counts of this clonotype. V usage is TRBV28 and J usage is TRBJ1-5; no definite D call. V dropped 7 bases and J dropped 0 bases, with 13 bases sitting between them. Germline V gives CDR1 MDHEN, CDR2 SYDVKM. This CDR3 is built from 15 residues. In nucleotides, the CDR3 is TGTGCCAGCAAGGGAGATATCTATAGCAATCAGCCCCAGCATTTT. It encodes CASKGDIYSNQPQHF.

This clonotype rates as large (0.1 to 1%). This chain uses TRBV10-2 with TRBJ2-3; weak D call: TRBD2 (6 bases). CDR3 length: 14 amino acids. Germline CDR1 WSHSY, CDR2 SAAADI. The V end lost 3 bases, the J end lost 3 bases, and 10 bases lay between the germline ends. Written as DNA, the CDR3 is TGCGCCAGCAGTGACGGTGGGGGGACAGATACGCAGTATTTT. It encodes CASSDGGGTDTQYF.